This T cell receptor beta chain is from a study of blood T cell repertoires in COVID-19. Study context: Sample material is recorded as cDNA or gDNA derived from T cells, B-cell-depleted T cells, or PBMCs.

TCRdb's table, derived via immunoSEQ multiplex PCR, lists solely in-frame clones and lacks some. Seen here are under 95,000 clones, around 87% observed once, and the top ten hold over 5%. The sequenced sample was peripheral blood. The origin of this receptor is a man aged 35-49 years with acute or convalescent COVID-19.

CDR3 nucleotide sequence: TGTGCAAGTCGCTTAGGAGAACAGGCTGCAACTAATGAAAAACTGTTTTTT. As protein: CASRLGEQAATNEKLFF. V usage is TRBV12-2 and J usage is TRBJ1-4; the table calls TRBD1, which could not be checked here. TRBV12-2 is a pseudogene segment. This CDR3 contains 17 residues.